These T cell receptor beta chains were read from a single sample in a study of shared clonotypes between healthy human individuals. This table comes from immunoSEQ multiplex PCR, and its TCRdb copy is limited to in-frame clones, with some not included. The data contain about 1.1 million clones, 60% to 80% of them singletons. The sample comprised memory CD4+ T cells from PBMCs. The source is a man younger than 35 in good health. Some clones in this sample may be carry-over from other donors' samples. CDR3s include the opening cysteine and the closing phenylalanine or tryptophan. Fields, in order: V gene, D gene, CDR3 length, J gene, clone size, CDR3 protein, CDR3 DNA. A D gene is named only where the DNA matches it firmly. Rows may omit the clone size; those that give it use once, few, many or a size class.

v_call: TRBV7-9
d_call: TRBD2
cdr3_length: 15
j_call: TRBJ2-1
clone_size: .
cdr3_aa: CASSLGAGGDNEQFF
cdr3_nt: TGTGCCAGCAGCTTAGGAGCGGGAGGAGACAATGAGCAGTTCTTC

v_call: TRBV7-2
d_call: .
cdr3_length: 14
j_call: TRBJ1-4
clone_size: many
cdr3_aa: CASSFRGWDEKLFF
cdr3_nt: TGTGCCAGCAGCTTCCGGGGTTGGGATGAAAAACTGTTTTTT

v_call: TRBV12-5
d_call: TRBD1
cdr3_length: 16
j_call: TRBJ1-1
clone_size: .
cdr3_aa: CASGLVPGQGPTEAFF
cdr3_nt: TGTGCTAGTGGTTTGGTCCCTGGACAGGGACCCACTGAAGCTTTCTTT

v_call: TRBV30
d_call: TRBD2
cdr3_length: 12
j_call: TRBJ2-7
clone_size: .
cdr3_aa: CAWSPGGSGQYF
cdr3_nt: TGTGCCTGGAGCCCCGGGGGGTCCGGGCAGTACTTC

v_call: TRBV19
d_call: .
cdr3_length: 11
j_call: TRBJ1-1
clone_size: .
cdr3_aa: CASTFRGEAFF
cdr3_nt: TGTGCCAGTACTTTCCGGGGCGAAGCTTTCTTT

v_call: TRBV11-3
d_call: .
cdr3_length: 15
j_call: TRBJ2-5
clone_size: .
cdr3_aa: CASSSRLDEPETQYF
cdr3_nt: TGTGCCAGCAGCAGCCGACTAGACGAACCAGAGACCCAGTACTTC

v_call: TRBV19
d_call: .
cdr3_length: 15
j_call: TRBJ2-1
clone_size: .
cdr3_aa: CASSSSGLGRGEQFF
cdr3_nt: TGTGCCAGTAGTTCGAGCGGACTCGGAAGAGGTGAGCAGTTCTTC

v_call: TRBV7-2
d_call: .
cdr3_length: 16
j_call: TRBJ2-4
clone_size: .
cdr3_aa: CASSVASTGNENIQYF
cdr3_nt: TGTGCCAGCAGCGTTGCATCGACAGGAAACGAAAACATTCAGTACTTC

v_call: TRBV4-1
d_call: .
cdr3_length: 17
j_call: TRBJ2-3
clone_size: .
cdr3_aa: CASSQDLSGRGTDTQYF
cdr3_nt: TGCGCCAGCAGCCAAGATTTGAGCGGGCGGGGCACAGATACGCAGTATTTT

v_call: TRBV28
d_call: TRBD2
cdr3_length: 16
j_call: TRBJ2-3
clone_size: .
cdr3_aa: CASSLTASGGRNTQYF
cdr3_nt: TGTGCCAGCAGCTTAACTGCAAGCGGGGGAAGGAATACGCAGTATTTT

v_call: TRBV5-1
d_call: .
cdr3_length: 13
j_call: TRBJ2-7
clone_size: .
cdr3_aa: CASSFRDHYEQYF
cdr3_nt: TGCGCCAGCAGCTTCCGGGACCATTACGAGCAGTACTTC

v_call: TRBV6-6
d_call: .
cdr3_length: 14
j_call: TRBJ1-6
clone_size: .
cdr3_aa: CASSYYGMGSPLHF
cdr3_nt: TGTGCCAGCAGTTACTATGGGATGGGTTCACCCCTCCACTTT

v_call: TRBV15
d_call: .
cdr3_length: 15
j_call: TRBJ2-6
clone_size: .
cdr3_aa: CATSRDNSGANVLTF
cdr3_nt: TGTGCCACCAGCAGAGATAACTCTGGGGCCAACGTCCTGACTTTC

v_call: TRBV6-1
d_call: .
cdr3_length: 15
j_call: TRBJ1-5
clone_size: .
cdr3_aa: CASTREDPGSPPQHF
cdr3_nt: TGTGCCAGCACCCGCGAGGACCCCGGGTCCCCCCCCCAGCATTTT

v_call: TRBV6-1
d_call: .
cdr3_length: 15
j_call: TRBJ1-1
clone_size: .
cdr3_aa: CASSVTGRMNTEAFF
cdr3_nt: TGTGCCAGCAGTGTTACAGGTCGGATGAACACTGAAGCTTTCTTT

v_call: TRBV18
d_call: TRBD1
cdr3_length: 15
j_call: TRBJ2-2
clone_size: .
cdr3_aa: CASSPWTGNTGELFF
cdr3_nt: TGTGCCAGCTCACCATGGACAGGGAACACCGGGGAGCTGTTTTTT

v_call: TRBV18
d_call: .
cdr3_length: 13
j_call: TRBJ1-1
clone_size: few
cdr3_aa: CASSPPGSTEAFF
cdr3_nt: TGTGCCAGCTCACCACCGGGGAGCACTGAAGCTTTCTTT

v_call: TRBV7-3
d_call: TRBD1
cdr3_length: 15
j_call: TRBJ2-2
clone_size: .
cdr3_aa: CASSTGTENTGELFF
cdr3_nt: TGTGCCAGCAGCACCGGGACAGAGAACACCGGGGAGCTGTTTTTT

v_call: TRBV4-1
d_call: TRBD2
cdr3_length: 16
j_call: TRBJ2-7
clone_size: .
cdr3_aa: CASSRALAGGEYEQYF
cdr3_nt: TGCGCCAGCAGCCGAGCTCTAGCGGGAGGAGAATACGAGCAGTACTTC

v_call: TRBV19
d_call: .
cdr3_length: 12
j_call: TRBJ2-3
clone_size: .
cdr3_aa: CASIGNTDTQYF
cdr3_nt: TGTGCCAGTATAGGGAACACAGATACGCAGTATTTT

v_call: TRBV7-3
d_call: TRBD1
cdr3_length: 15
j_call: TRBJ1-1
clone_size: .
cdr3_aa: CASSIHRGGNTEAFF
cdr3_nt: TGTGCCAGCAGCATCCACAGGGGCGGGAACACTGAAGCTTTCTTT

v_call: TRBV5-1
d_call: .
cdr3_length: 16
j_call: TRBJ2-2
clone_size: few
cdr3_aa: CASSLVSSIGPGELFF
cdr3_nt: TGCGCCAGCAGCTTGGTTTCGAGCATCGGGCCCGGGGAGCTGTTTTTT

v_call: TRBV5-1
d_call: .
cdr3_length: 15
j_call: TRBJ1-3
clone_size: .
cdr3_aa: CASSLVGQAGNTIYF
cdr3_nt: TGCGCCAGCAGCTTGGTGGGGCAGGCTGGAAACACCATATATTTT

v_call: TRBV10-3
d_call: TRBD1
cdr3_length: 14
j_call: TRBJ1-1
clone_size: .
cdr3_aa: CAISERQGNTEAFF
cdr3_nt: TGTGCCATCAGTGAGCGACAGGGGAACACTGAAGCTTTCTTT

v_call: TRBV28
d_call: .
cdr3_length: 12
j_call: TRBJ2-7
clone_size: .
cdr3_aa: CASSFLVLEQYF
cdr3_nt: TGTGCCAGCAGTTTCCTCGTTTTAGAGCAGTACTTC

v_call: TRBV5-1
d_call: .
cdr3_length: 15
j_call: TRBJ2-6
clone_size: .
cdr3_aa: CASSLGLSGANVLTF
cdr3_nt: TGCGCCAGCAGCTTGGGCTTATCTGGGGCCAACGTCCTGACTTTC

v_call: TRBV29-1
d_call: .
cdr3_length: 11
j_call: TRBJ1-2
clone_size: .
cdr3_aa: CSGGANYGYTF
cdr3_nt: TGCAGCGGGGGGGCTAACTATGGCTACACCTTC

v_call: TRBV16
d_call: TRBD2
cdr3_length: 18
j_call: TRBJ2-1
clone_size: .
cdr3_aa: CASSPGGLAGGGYNEQFF
cdr3_nt: TGTGCCAGCAGCCCCGGCGGGCTAGCGGGAGGTGGATACAATGAGCAGTTCTTC

v_call: TRBV19
d_call: .
cdr3_length: 15
j_call: TRBJ1-3
clone_size: many
cdr3_aa: CASNPRGGPGNTIYF
cdr3_nt: TGTGCCAGTAACCCGAGGGGCGGACCAGGAAACACCATATATTTT

v_call: TRBV28
d_call: .
cdr3_length: 14
j_call: TRBJ2-5
clone_size: .
cdr3_aa: CASSPNLVGETQYF
cdr3_nt: TGTGCCAGCAGTCCCAACCTGGTGGGAGAGACCCAGTACTTC

v_call: TRBV7-8
d_call: TRBD2
cdr3_length: 13
j_call: TRBJ2-7
clone_size: few
cdr3_aa: CASSLAASGILYF
cdr3_nt: TGTGCCAGCAGCTTAGCTGCTAGCGGGATCCTGTACTTC

v_call: TRBV29-1
d_call: TRBD2
cdr3_length: 15
j_call: TRBJ2-3
clone_size: .
cdr3_aa: CSVDLAGLNTDTQYF
cdr3_nt: TGCAGCGTCGATTTAGCGGGATTAAACACAGATACGCAGTATTTT

v_call: TRBV2
d_call: .
cdr3_length: 12
j_call: TRBJ2-3
clone_size: once
cdr3_aa: CASSVVPDTQYF
cdr3_nt: TGTGCCAGCAGTGTGGTTCCAGATACGCAGTATTTT

v_call: TRBV2
d_call: .
cdr3_length: 13
j_call: TRBJ2-5
clone_size: .
cdr3_aa: CASSWDHQETQYF
cdr3_nt: TGTGCCAGCAGTTGGGACCACCAAGAGACCCAGTACTTC

v_call: TRBV2
d_call: TRBD1
cdr3_length: 15
j_call: TRBJ1-5
clone_size: .
cdr3_aa: CASRSRTGANQPQHF
cdr3_nt: TGTGCCAGCAGGAGCAGGACAGGGGCTAATCAGCCCCAGCATTTT

v_call: TRBV5-1
d_call: TRBD1
cdr3_length: 16
j_call: TRBJ1-5
clone_size: .
cdr3_aa: CASSLGAGGSNQPQHF
cdr3_nt: TGCGCCAGCAGCTTAGGGGCAGGGGGAAGCAATCAGCCCCAGCATTTT

v_call: TRBV2
d_call: .
cdr3_length: 14
j_call: TRBJ2-7
clone_size: .
cdr3_aa: CASSVGPGEAEQYF
cdr3_nt: TGTGCCAGCAGTGTGGGTCCAGGGGAGGCCGAGCAGTACTTC

v_call: TRBV18
d_call: TRBD1
cdr3_length: 15
j_call: TRBJ1-1
clone_size: .
cdr3_aa: CASSPPGQGGTEAFF
cdr3_nt: TGTGCCAGCTCACCACCGGGACAGGGAGGTACTGAAGCTTTCTTT

v_call: TRBV7-8
d_call: .
cdr3_length: 13
j_call: TRBJ2-7
clone_size: few
cdr3_aa: CASSLAAGYEQYF
cdr3_nt: TGTGCCAGCAGCTTAGCAGCGGGCTACGAGCAGTACTTC

v_call: TRBV28
d_call: .
cdr3_length: 10
j_call: TRBJ2-7
clone_size: .
cdr3_aa: CATADYEQYF
cdr3_nt: TGTGCCACCGCTGACTACGAGCAGTACTTC

v_call: TRBV7-6
d_call: .
cdr3_length: 12
j_call: TRBJ2-1
clone_size: .
cdr3_aa: CASSLARDEQFF
cdr3_nt: TGTGCCAGCAGCTTAGCACGGGATGAGCAGTTCTTC

v_call: TRBV28
d_call: .
cdr3_length: 15
j_call: TRBJ2-5
clone_size: .
cdr3_aa: CASSLLGLGEETQYF
cdr3_nt: TGTGCCAGCAGTTTATTAGGTTTGGGTGAGGAGACCCAGTACTTC

v_call: TRBV11-2
d_call: .
cdr3_length: 14
j_call: TRBJ2-7
clone_size: .
cdr3_aa: CASSPRGGPYEQYF
cdr3_nt: TGTGCCAGCAGCCCTAGGGGCGGACCCTACGAGCAGTACTTC

v_call: TRBV6-1
d_call: TRBD2
cdr3_length: 14
j_call: TRBJ2-5
clone_size: .
cdr3_aa: CASRREGLGETQYF
cdr3_nt: TGTGCCAGCAGGAGGGAGGGCCTTGGGGAGACCCAGTACTTC

v_call: TRBV28
d_call: TRBD2
cdr3_length: 16
j_call: TRBJ2-5
clone_size: .
cdr3_aa: CASNLGLAGGQETQYF
cdr3_nt: TGTGCCAGCAATTTGGGACTAGCGGGAGGGCAAGAGACCCAGTACTTC

v_call: TRBV27
d_call: .
cdr3_length: 17
j_call: TRBJ1-2
clone_size: .
cdr3_aa: CASSLSGLARLWNGYTF
cdr3_nt: TGTGCCAGCAGTTTATCGGGGTTGGCGCGACTGTGGAATGGCTACACCTTC

v_call: TRBV29-1
d_call: .
cdr3_length: 14
j_call: TRBJ2-2
clone_size: .
cdr3_aa: CSVRLWANTGELFF
cdr3_nt: TGCAGCGTTCGGCTTTGGGCCAACACCGGGGAGCTGTTTTTT

v_call: TRBV20-1
d_call: .
cdr3_length: 11
j_call: TRBJ1-1
clone_size: .
cdr3_aa: CRVGGDTEAFF
cdr3_nt: TGCAGGGTAGGAGGGGACACTGAAGCTTTCTTT

v_call: TRBV9
d_call: .
cdr3_length: 15
j_call: TRBJ2-3
clone_size: .
cdr3_aa: CASSRERIRTDTQYF
cdr3_nt: TGTGCCAGCAGTCGTGAACGAATACGCACAGATACGCAGTATTTT

v_call: TRBV18
d_call: .
cdr3_length: 13
j_call: TRBJ1-5
clone_size: .
cdr3_aa: CASSPSRDQPQHF
cdr3_nt: TGTGCCAGCTCACCTTCCAGGGATCAGCCCCAGCATTTT